These T cell receptor beta chains were read from a single sample in a study of blood T cells in healthy people across ages. From the 5' RACE reads, TCRdb called clonotypes with MiXCR, one entry per CDR3 protein. The sample consists of 750,000 to 950,000 distinct CDR3 sequences, about 28% of them appearing once. The same sample was also used in a study of T cells of mothers and their children.

The sample was blood. The receptors stem from a woman aged 40 to 55 in good health. Both conserved end residues are part of each CDR3. D genes are given only for firm matches. Only some rows state a clone size, as once, few, many or a class for expanded clones.

j_gene: TRBJ2-1
d_gene: TRBD1
abundance: many
v_gene: TRBV10-1
CDR3nt: TGCGCCAGCAGAGTACCGGGACAGGGGTTCGATGAGCAGTTCTTC
CDR3aa: CASRVPGQGFDEQFF

j_gene: TRBJ1-3
d_gene: NA
abundance: NA
v_gene: TRBV7-2
CDR3nt: TGTGCCAGCAGCTCCGTCGACAGCTCTGGAAACACCATATATTTT
CDR3aa: CASSSVDSSGNTIYF

j_gene: TRBJ2-5
d_gene: TRBD2
abundance: NA
v_gene: TRBV20-1
CDR3nt: TGCAGTGCTTTAGCGGGGGTAGAGACCCAGTACTTC
CDR3aa: CSALAGVETQYF

j_gene: TRBJ2-1
d_gene: TRBD2
abundance: many
v_gene: TRBV7-3
CDR3nt: TGTGCCAGCAGCTCTAGCGGGGGGGCACTGGGCAATGAGCAGTTCTTC
CDR3aa: CASSSSGGALGNEQFF

j_gene: TRBJ2-1
d_gene: TRBD2
abundance: NA
v_gene: TRBV20-1
CDR3nt: TGCAGTGCTAGACACGAGCGGGGGCCCTATGAGCAGTTCTTC
CDR3aa: CSARHERGPYEQFF

j_gene: TRBJ1-6
d_gene: NA
abundance: NA
v_gene: TRBV20-1
CDR3nt: TGCAGTGCTAGCAACTTGCAGGAGGCCGATTCACCCCTCCACTTT
CDR3aa: CSASNLQEADSPLHF

j_gene: TRBJ2-1
d_gene: NA
abundance: NA
v_gene: TRBV9
CDR3nt: TGTGCCAGCAGCGTAGATGTTTACAATGAGCAGTTCTTC
CDR3aa: CASSVDVYNEQFF

j_gene: TRBJ2-7
d_gene: NA
abundance: many
v_gene: TRBV27
CDR3nt: TGTGCCAGCAGTTATGGGCAGTACTACGAGCAGTACTTC
CDR3aa: CASSYGQYYEQYF

j_gene: TRBJ1-6
d_gene: TRBD1
abundance: many
v_gene: TRBV10-3
CDR3nt: TGTGCCATCAGTGAAGACAGGGGAGCCCGCTCACCCCTCCACTTT
CDR3aa: CAISEDRGARSPLHF

j_gene: TRBJ2-7
d_gene: TRBD1
abundance: many
v_gene: TRBV7-2
CDR3nt: TGTGCCAGCAGCCGACAGGGTAAGGACTACGAGCAGTACTTC
CDR3aa: CASSRQGKDYEQYF

j_gene: TRBJ2-5
d_gene: NA
abundance: once
v_gene: TRBV20-1
CDR3nt: TGCAGTGCTAGCCTAGGCCAGGCCCAAGAGACCCAGTACTTC
CDR3aa: CSASLGQAQETQYF

j_gene: TRBJ1-1
d_gene: NA
abundance: few
v_gene: TRBV9
CDR3nt: TGTGCCAGCAGCCCAACCCCGGGACAAAAGTCTGAAGCTTTCTTT
CDR3aa: CASSPTPGQKSEAFF

j_gene: TRBJ2-7
d_gene: TRBD2
abundance: NA
v_gene: TRBV12-3/TRBV12-4
CDR3nt: TGTGCCAGCACTCGGGGGGAGGGCAGCTACGAGCAGTACTTC
CDR3aa: CASTRGEGSYEQYF